The entry that follows covers one T cell receptor (beta chain) sequence. Its antigen has not been determined. No qualities accompany the bases; no much larger clone lies one base away. The sample comes from a study of blood T cell repertoires in COVID-19 (dated by TCRdb to 2018 to 2021). Study-level background: Samples covering the acute and convalescent phases of COVID-19 were provided by collaborators in the United States, Italy and Spain. Deeply sampled blood TCRbeta repertoires from subjects exposed to, actively infected with, or recovered from COVID-19 were included in the dataset. The material from the prospective study consisted of cDNA or gDNA derived from T cells, B-cell-depleted T cells, or PBMCs. The sample metadata nearly always contained a de-identified subject ID, COVID-19 status, age in years and sex. Samples were obtained from the ongoing ImmuneRACE study (first 160 participants) and from some 1,200 subjects provided by 6 global collaborators. The repertoires were released in a freely available public database intended as a resource for research on the immune response to SARS-CoV-2. Where HLA class I and class II types were available, the types were taken from metadata supplied by the sample provider, not from assay-based typing. Overall study results and their limits: The quantity of clinical and demographic metadata differed by source and by participant and was supplied without curation.

TCRbeta CDR3 regions were amplified from genomic DNA using the immunoSEQ Assay, a bias-controlled multiplex PCR. As for the authors' bioinformatics: The number of nucleated cells in each sample was estimated by amplification of reference gene primers within the assay. Sequence reads were collapsed and filtered to measure the absolute abundance of every unique TCRbeta CDR3 rearrangement. Productive Simpson clonality was computed per sample as the square root of Simpson's diversity index over productive rearrangements. Sourced from immuneACCESS, this table was stored by TCRdb with only in-frame sequences that have V and J called. A share of the clones is absent; for the studies checked, an unresolved V gene accounts for under half, and the remainder has no known explanation. Clone size and the V and J calls come from that table; the DNA yielded D and trimming. Present in this sample are 130,000 or so clones, about four fifths of which were seen just once. 1.5% to 2% of the sample lies in the top ten.

The collaborating institutions used their own protocols to collect whole blood in K2EDTA tubes. For TCRbeta analysis, collaborators shipped samples as frozen whole blood, isolated PBMCs, or DNA extracted from either of those sample types. The clonotype comes from a human donor in a cohort sampled during active COVID-19. Input material: peripheral blood.

The CDR3 region reads CASSPPRLGGLNTEAFF. The DNA is TGCGCCAGCAGCCCCCCCCGGCTCGGAGGGTTGAACACTGAAGCTTTCTTT. This chain is built from TRBV5-1 and TRBJ1-1; the D gene cannot be resolved reliably. Taken from cysteine to phenylalanine, the CDR3 has 17 residues. Kept here is only the CDR3 DNA, which spans 51 bases and is read in frame from base 1. CDR1 is given as SGHRS and CDR2 as YFSETQ, both from the germline V gene. V is cut by 4 bases and J by 0 bases, and the space between the germline ends is 19 bases.